This T cell receptor (beta chain) was identified during a study of shared clonotypes between healthy human individuals (dated by TCRdb to about 2020). About the study as a whole: The cohort included a few men and a couple of women between 18 and 49 years of age. For each donor, CD4 naive and CD4 memory were each given three plates, CD8 naive was given two plates, and CD8 memory was given one plate. To estimate repertoire size and how much clonotypes are shared between individuals, the study performed deep sequencing of blood TCR repertoires from a few healthy adults. To increase sequencing depth and limit assay-specific biases, TCR repertoire library preparation and sequencing were carried out by different laboratories using diverse techniques. Leukapheresis yielded between about 0.85 and 10 billion PBMCs per donor. The research as a whole found: The small number of donors limited the genetic and exposure-history diversity represented. Sampling was limited to blood, and TCR repertoires in tissue likely differ from TCR repertoires in blood. Higher generation probabilities were observed for clonotypes shared by all four sorted-subset donors than for non-shared clonotypes. Even with the large sequencing depth, rarefaction of the sorted-subset datasets indicated that sequencing was incomplete. Larger estimated clonotype richness was generally found for naive subsets than for memory subsets. Pairwise subsampling indicated that sequencing depth was expected to affect the degree of clonotype sharing among donors. Across a handful of donors, roughly 5.1% of naive CD4, approximately 3.6% of naive CD8, approximately 2.5% of memory CD4, and approximately 0.4% of memory CD8 clonotypes were shared.

The germline ends are 9 bases apart after V is trimmed by 5 bases and J by 5 bases. Counted from cysteine to phenylalanine, this CDR3 has 11 amino acids. The kept DNA is CDR3 alone, 33 bases in frame from the first base. CDR1 and CDR2 are drawn from the germline V gene (reference sequence): DFQATT, SNEGSKA. This clone occurred a few times. Its antigen specificity is not known. There are no base qualities to consult, and no much larger clone falls within one base. TCR CDR3 regions were amplified from genomic DNA by multiplex PCR using the deep immunoSEQ assay. Genomic DNA extracted from each cell subset was distributed evenly over all wells of several immunoSEQ 96-well plates, and each plate served as one replicate. For sorted subsets, about 210 ng of genomic DNA, equivalent to tens of thousands of T cell genomes, went into each replicate PCR. Purified libraries were measured with a Qubit 3.0 fluorometer, size-checked on a Bioanalyzer 2100, and measured again with the KAPA Library Quantification kit. Every immunoSEQ 96-well plate was sequenced on a dedicated single-read 150-cycle Illumina NextSeq 550 flow cell. The paper's processing steps were these. Because the immunoSEQ output held only junctional sequences and lacked quality scores, the filtering could not match the filtering applied to full-length reads. To assign V/J genes and CDR3, sequences were annotated against IMGT germline references using PyIR, a Python wrapper for IgBLAST v1.9. Reads with weak V/J assignments (E-value above 1e-6), missing CDR3, stop codons, out-of-frame junctions, or ambiguous translated residues were removed. A V3J clonotype was defined by an identical inferred V gene, J gene, and CDR3 amino acid sequence. Percentage overlap between repertoires was calculated by dividing the number of shared unique clonotypes by the size of the smaller repertoire. Richness of each repertoire was evaluated using RTK rarefaction, the Chao1 estimator, and Recon v2.1 estimates of unobserved clonotypes. OLGA was used to compute generation probabilities for all TCRbeta clonotypes that the gDNA method yielded from four donors. TCRdb holds this immuneACCESS table with in-frame rearrangements only. Some clones are missing; in checked studies, unresolved V genes explain under half, and the rest has no known cause. V and J calls and clone size are as listed in that table; D and trimming were resolved from the DNA. The table for this sample lists some 900,000 clones; 70% to 85% of them were counted only once. Around 1.4% of the sample goes to the ten largest clones.

Donors were healthy HIV-negative adults with no recently reported acute infections or vaccinations. Every donor was a Caucasian adult residing in Nashville, Tennessee, USA. CD4+ T cells were enriched through magnetic negative selection, after which naive cells were positively selected on CD45RA and the remaining negative fraction served as the memory subset. After blood collection by leukapheresis, PBMCs were isolated using Ficoll-Histopaque density gradient centrifugation and then cryopreserved in the vapor phase of liquid nitrogen. Analytical flow cytometry was used to check the purity and quantity of each magnetically sorted T cell population. Genomic DNA was isolated from each sorted fraction and quantified by UV absorbance on a Nanodrop 2000c.

Sequenced input: memory CD4+ T cells sorted from blood. Read against the paper, the sample's cell subset or site label means: CD45RA-negative fraction. This receptor was obtained from a man between 18 and 29 years old in good health. The chain is made from TRBV20-1 and TRBJ1-1; the D gene is not confidently resolved. The CDR3 in this case is CSAQDVTEAFF. Read as DNA, the sequence is TGCAGTGCTCAGGACGTTACTGAAGCTTTCTTT.